This is a list of T cell receptor beta chains from one sample in a study of a mutant IDH1 vaccine in newly diagnosed glioma. Their antigens remain unidentified. Here immunoSEQ multiplex PCR was the method, and the copy in TCRdb shows in-frame clones only, minus some. The data contain 45,000 to 55,000 clones, roughly 78% of them singletons. The specimen comprised PBMCs, sampled from a glioma patient whose treatment included an IDH1 peptide vaccine. These receptors were taken from a woman aged 40-49 years with glioma. The CDR3 runs from the conserved cysteine through the conserved F or W. D genes are given only for firm matches. Size values are once, few and many counts, or a class for expanded clones, and some rows have none.

d_gene: .
abundance: .
j_gene: TRBJ1-2
v_gene: TRBV19
CDR3aa: CASSLFGGGAGYGYTF
CDR3nt: TGTGCCAGTAGTCTCTTCGGGGGGGGCGCCGGCTATGGCTACACCTTC

d_gene: .
abundance: .
j_gene: TRBJ1-5
v_gene: TRBV5-5
CDR3aa: CASSFQGDQPQHF
CDR3nt: TGTGCCAGCAGCTTCCAGGGAGATCAGCCCCAGCATTTT

d_gene: TRBD2
abundance: .
j_gene: TRBJ2-7
v_gene: TRBV5-1
CDR3aa: CASSLSRLAGGSYEQYF
CDR3nt: TGCGCCAGCAGCTTGAGTCGGCTAGCGGGGGGCTCCTACGAGCAGTACTTC

d_gene: .
abundance: few
j_gene: TRBJ1-1
v_gene: TRBV29-1
CDR3aa: CSVEREDTEAFF
CDR3nt: TGCAGCGTTGAAAGGGAGGACACTGAAGCTTTCTTT

d_gene: .
abundance: .
j_gene: TRBJ2-3
v_gene: TRBV2
CDR3aa: CASPPSRSTDTQYF
CDR3nt: TGTGCCAGCCCTCCCAGCAGAAGCACAGATACGCAGTATTTT

d_gene: .
abundance: .
j_gene: TRBJ1-2
v_gene: TRBV7-9
CDR3aa: CASSPLGQGYYGYTF
CDR3nt: TGTGCCAGCAGCCCGCTGGGGCAGGGCTACTATGGCTACACCTTC

d_gene: TRBD2
abundance: once
j_gene: TRBJ2-7
v_gene: TRBV5-1
CDR3aa: CASSSGLAGGPLSYEQYF
CDR3nt: TGCGCCAGCAGCTCTGGACTAGCGGGGGGACCCCTCTCCTACGAGCAGTACTTC

d_gene: .
abundance: .
j_gene: TRBJ1-2
v_gene: TRBV5-4
CDR3aa: CASSSREEGNYGYTF
CDR3nt: TGTGCCAGCAGCTCGAGAGAGGAGGGAAACTATGGCTACACCTTC

d_gene: TRBD2
abundance: .
j_gene: TRBJ2-1
v_gene: TRBV29-1
CDR3aa: CSVDSSGGSYNEQFF
CDR3nt: TGCAGCGTGGACTCTAGCGGGGGCTCCTACAATGAGCAGTTCTTC

d_gene: .
abundance: .
j_gene: TRBJ1-5
v_gene: TRBV2
CDR3aa: CASRTVKNVQPQHF
CDR3nt: TGTGCCAGCAGGACAGTTAAGAATGTTCAGCCCCAGCATTTT

d_gene: .
abundance: .
j_gene: TRBJ2-5
v_gene: TRBV2
CDR3aa: CAVGGLQETQYF
CDR3nt: TGTGCCGTGGGCGGGCTCCAAGAGACCCAGTACTTC

d_gene: TRBD1
abundance: .
j_gene: TRBJ1-2
v_gene: TRBV5-4
CDR3aa: CASSLTGGEFWNYGYTF
CDR3nt: TGTGCCAGCAGCCTGACAGGGGGCGAATTTTGGAACTATGGCTACACCTTC

d_gene: TRBD1
abundance: .
j_gene: TRBJ2-1
v_gene: TRBV7-3
CDR3aa: CASSSQQGSEQFF
CDR3nt: TGTGCCAGCAGCTCTCAACAGGGGAGTGAGCAGTTCTTC

d_gene: TRBD1
abundance: .
j_gene: TRBJ1-2
v_gene: TRBV10-3
CDR3aa: CAISEDRGRNYGYTF
CDR3nt: TGTGCCATCAGTGAGGACAGGGGTCGTAACTATGGCTACACCTTC

d_gene: TRBD1
abundance: .
j_gene: TRBJ1-1
v_gene: TRBV12-5
CDR3aa: CASGKGQVTEAFF
CDR3nt: TGTGCTAGTGGTAAGGGACAGGTCACTGAAGCTTTCTTT

d_gene: .
abundance: .
j_gene: TRBJ1-1
v_gene: TRBV6-5
CDR3aa: CASSPPQAAEAFF
CDR3nt: TGTGCCAGCAGTCCTCCCCAGGCGGCTGAAGCTTTCTTT

d_gene: TRBD2
abundance: .
j_gene: TRBJ2-1
v_gene: TRBV2
CDR3aa: CASKVWGLDTPPYNEQFF
CDR3nt: TGTGCCAGCAAAGTATGGGGACTAGACACCCCCCCCTACAATGAGCAGTTCTTC

d_gene: .
abundance: .
j_gene: TRBJ2-7
v_gene: TRBV25-1
CDR3aa: CASSDLRAGGHEQYF
CDR3nt: TGTGCCAGCAGTGATCTTAGGGCAGGGGGGCACGAGCAGTACTTC

d_gene: .
abundance: .
j_gene: TRBJ1-2
v_gene: TRBV6-1
CDR3aa: CASLPGRGYTF
CDR3nt: TGTGCCAGCCTACCCGGGCGGGGCTACACCTTC

d_gene: TRBD1
abundance: once
j_gene: TRBJ1-1
v_gene: TRBV5-1
CDR3aa: CASSLGPPRQGPLNTEAFF
CDR3nt: TGCGCCAGCAGCTTGGGCCCCCCCAGACAGGGTCCCCTGAACACTGAAGCTTTCTTT

d_gene: .
abundance: .
j_gene: TRBJ2-5
v_gene: TRBV2
CDR3aa: CASGGSYPGETQYF
CDR3nt: TGTGCCAGCGGGGGATCTTACCCGGGAGAGACCCAGTACTTC

d_gene: TRBD2
abundance: .
j_gene: TRBJ2-3
v_gene: TRBV5-1
CDR3aa: CASSLFPSGGDTQYF
CDR3nt: TGCGCCAGCAGCTTGTTCCCCAGCGGGGGGGATACGCAGTATTTT

d_gene: .
abundance: .
j_gene: TRBJ2-3
v_gene: TRBV5-1
CDR3aa: CASSLASSGTDTQYF
CDR3nt: TGCGCCAGCAGCTTGGCGTCTAGCGGCACAGATACGCAGTATTTT

d_gene: .
abundance: .
j_gene: TRBJ1-1
v_gene: TRBV19
CDR3aa: CASSIKGRAGTEAFF
CDR3nt: TGTGCCAGTAGTATAAAGGGCAGGGCCGGCACTGAAGCTTTCTTT

d_gene: TRBD1
abundance: few
j_gene: TRBJ1-1
v_gene: TRBV19
CDR3aa: CASTKDRAKNTEAFF
CDR3nt: TGTGCCAGTACTAAGGACAGGGCAAAGAACACTGAAGCTTTCTTT

d_gene: .
abundance: .
j_gene: TRBJ2-7
v_gene: TRBV4-1
CDR3aa: CASSPGEGYEQYF
CDR3nt: TGCGCCAGCAGCCCAGGTGAGGGCTACGAGCAGTACTTC

d_gene: TRBD1
abundance: few
j_gene: TRBJ2-5
v_gene: TRBV4-2
CDR3aa: CASSQQDRDQETQYF
CDR3nt: TGTGCCAGCAGCCAGCAGGACAGGGACCAAGAGACCCAGTACTTC

d_gene: .
abundance: .
j_gene: TRBJ2-1
v_gene: TRBV9
CDR3aa: CASSVGQDLYNEQFF
CDR3nt: TGTGCCAGCAGCGTAGGACAGGATCTCTACAATGAGCAGTTCTTC

d_gene: TRBD1
abundance: few
j_gene: TRBJ1-5
v_gene: TRBV18
CDR3aa: CASSLGQGTDQPQHF
CDR3nt: TGTGCCAGCTCACTCGGACAGGGAACGGATCAGCCCCAGCATTTT

d_gene: .
abundance: .
j_gene: TRBJ2-5
v_gene: TRBV10-2
CDR3aa: CASSDNVRGETQYF
CDR3nt: TGCGCCAGCAGTGATAACGTGAGGGGGGAGACCCAGTACTTC

d_gene: .
abundance: .
j_gene: TRBJ2-7
v_gene: TRBV5-4
CDR3aa: CASKILGGQGITRQYF
CDR3nt: TGTGCCAGCAAAATACTTGGGGGGCAGGGGATTACGAGGCAGTACTTC

d_gene: .
abundance: .
j_gene: TRBJ1-6
v_gene: TRBV5-6
CDR3aa: CASSLGGGQRSPLHF
CDR3nt: TGTGCCAGCAGCTTGGGGGGAGGACAACGATCACCCCTCCACTTT

d_gene: .
abundance: .
j_gene: TRBJ2-1
v_gene: TRBV6-5
CDR3aa: CASSYSRRTSEQFF
CDR3nt: TGTGCCAGCAGTTACTCGAGGCGGACGTCGGAGCAGTTCTTC

d_gene: TRBD1
abundance: .
j_gene: TRBJ1-2
v_gene: TRBV7-2
CDR3aa: CASSLGQGIYGYTF
CDR3nt: TGTGCCAGCAGCTTGGGACAGGGCATCTATGGCTACACCTTC

d_gene: .
abundance: .
j_gene: TRBJ2-1
v_gene: TRBV30
CDR3aa: CAWSKDSYNEQFF
CDR3nt: TGTGCCTGGAGTAAGGACTCCTACAATGAGCAGTTCTTC

d_gene: .
abundance: .
j_gene: TRBJ2-3
v_gene: TRBV7-9
CDR3aa: CASSLGGPRTDTQYF
CDR3nt: TGTGCCAGCAGCTTAGGAGGGCCTCGGACAGATACGCAGTATTTT

d_gene: .
abundance: few
j_gene: TRBJ1-1
v_gene: TRBV7-2
CDR3aa: CASNLGRGAEAFF
CDR3nt: TGTGCCAGCAACCTGGGACGAGGGGCTGAAGCTTTCTTT

d_gene: .
abundance: once
j_gene: TRBJ1-2
v_gene: TRBV9
CDR3aa: CASSVGRPGLYGYTF
CDR3nt: TGTGCCAGCAGCGTAGGTAGACCCGGGCTCTATGGCTACACCTTC

d_gene: TRBD1
abundance: .
j_gene: TRBJ2-7
v_gene: TRBV10-3
CDR3aa: CAISVETGAASSYEQYF
CDR3nt: TGTGCCATCAGTGTCGAGACAGGGGCCGCTAGCTCCTACGAGCAGTACTTC

d_gene: .
abundance: .
j_gene: TRBJ2-2
v_gene: TRBV7-8
CDR3aa: CASSLRDFPRGELFF
CDR3nt: TGTGCCAGCAGCCTGCGGGACTTCCCGAGGGGGGAGCTGTTTTTT

d_gene: .
abundance: .
j_gene: TRBJ2-6
v_gene: TRBV6-6
CDR3aa: CASSGHRDGANVLTF
CDR3nt: TGTGCCAGCAGTGGACACAGGGACGGGGCCAACGTCCTGACTTTC

d_gene: TRBD1
abundance: .
j_gene: TRBJ2-3
v_gene: TRBV7-2
CDR3aa: CASSPRQGGTDTQYF
CDR3nt: TGTGCCAGCAGCCCTCGACAGGGGGGAACAGATACGCAGTATTTT

d_gene: .
abundance: medium-sized
j_gene: TRBJ1-1
v_gene: TRBV20-1
CDR3aa: CSATFVTEAFF
CDR3nt: TGCAGTGCTACCTTCGTCACTGAAGCTTTCTTT

d_gene: .
abundance: .
j_gene: TRBJ2-5
v_gene: TRBV9
CDR3aa: CASSVQTAKGETQYF
CDR3nt: TGTGCCAGCAGCGTCCAGACAGCCAAGGGAGAGACCCAGTACTTC

d_gene: .
abundance: .
j_gene: TRBJ2-7
v_gene: TRBV7-9
CDR3aa: CASSLHTGSPYEQYF
CDR3nt: TGTGCCAGCAGCTTGCATACAGGGAGTCCCTACGAGCAGTACTTC

d_gene: TRBD1
abundance: .
j_gene: TRBJ2-5
v_gene: TRBV4-3
CDR3aa: CASSQDPTGGEGETQYF
CDR3nt: TGCGCCAGCAGCCAAGACCCGACAGGGGGTGAGGGGGAGACCCAGTACTTC

d_gene: TRBD2
abundance: .
j_gene: TRBJ2-3
v_gene: TRBV5-1
CDR3aa: CASSSGLAGSDTQYF
CDR3nt: TGCGCCAGCAGTTCTGGACTAGCGGGGTCAGATACGCAGTATTTT

d_gene: .
abundance: .
j_gene: TRBJ2-7
v_gene: TRBV7-2
CDR3aa: CASSVLGGPYEQYF
CDR3nt: TGTGCCAGCAGCGTCCTCGGGGGGCCCTACGAGCAGTACTTC

d_gene: .
abundance: .
j_gene: TRBJ2-7
v_gene: TRBV7-9
CDR3aa: CASSPVKVEQYF
CDR3nt: TGTGCCAGCAGCCCCGTGAAGGTCGAGCAGTACTTC

d_gene: TRBD2
abundance: .
j_gene: TRBJ2-7
v_gene: TRBV6-5
CDR3aa: CASSYSASGVYEQYF
CDR3nt: TGTGCCAGCAGTTACTCGGCTAGCGGAGTTTACGAGCAGTACTTC

d_gene: .
abundance: .
j_gene: TRBJ1-2
v_gene: TRBV9
CDR3aa: CASSVVQGWGYTF
CDR3nt: TGTGCCAGCAGCGTAGTCCAGGGCTGGGGCTACACCTTC

d_gene: .
abundance: .
j_gene: TRBJ2-5
v_gene: TRBV18
CDR3aa: CASSPSGQSGETQYF
CDR3nt: TGTGCCAGCTCACCATCGGGACAATCGGGGGAGACCCAGTACTTC

d_gene: TRBD2
abundance: .
j_gene: TRBJ2-3
v_gene: TRBV2
CDR3aa: CASRTSGGVADTQYF
CDR3nt: TGTGCCAGCAGGACTAGCGGGGGGGTGGCAGATACGCAGTATTTT

d_gene: .
abundance: .
j_gene: TRBJ2-5
v_gene: TRBV5-6
CDR3aa: CASSLGQQETQYF
CDR3nt: TGTGCCAGCAGCTTGGGTCAGCAAGAGACCCAGTACTTC

d_gene: TRBD2
abundance: .
j_gene: TRBJ2-3
v_gene: TRBV4-2
CDR3aa: CASSLSGLAGGPADTQYF
CDR3nt: TGTGCCAGCAGCCTATCTGGACTAGCGGGGGGGCCCGCAGATACGCAGTATTTT

d_gene: .
abundance: few
j_gene: TRBJ1-5
v_gene: TRBV7-9
CDR3aa: CASSPVGDSNQPQHF
CDR3nt: TGTGCCAGCAGCCCCGTGGGGGATAGCAATCAGCCCCAGCATTTT

d_gene: TRBD1
abundance: few
j_gene: TRBJ2-5
v_gene: TRBV7-9
CDR3aa: CASSLPLDRDKAQYF
CDR3nt: TGTGCCAGCAGCTTACCCCTGGACAGGGATAAGGCCCAGTACTTC

d_gene: TRBD1
abundance: .
j_gene: TRBJ1-1
v_gene: TRBV27
CDR3aa: CASSLLQGARTEAFF
CDR3nt: TGTGCCAGCAGTTTATTACAGGGGGCGCGCACTGAAGCTTTCTTT